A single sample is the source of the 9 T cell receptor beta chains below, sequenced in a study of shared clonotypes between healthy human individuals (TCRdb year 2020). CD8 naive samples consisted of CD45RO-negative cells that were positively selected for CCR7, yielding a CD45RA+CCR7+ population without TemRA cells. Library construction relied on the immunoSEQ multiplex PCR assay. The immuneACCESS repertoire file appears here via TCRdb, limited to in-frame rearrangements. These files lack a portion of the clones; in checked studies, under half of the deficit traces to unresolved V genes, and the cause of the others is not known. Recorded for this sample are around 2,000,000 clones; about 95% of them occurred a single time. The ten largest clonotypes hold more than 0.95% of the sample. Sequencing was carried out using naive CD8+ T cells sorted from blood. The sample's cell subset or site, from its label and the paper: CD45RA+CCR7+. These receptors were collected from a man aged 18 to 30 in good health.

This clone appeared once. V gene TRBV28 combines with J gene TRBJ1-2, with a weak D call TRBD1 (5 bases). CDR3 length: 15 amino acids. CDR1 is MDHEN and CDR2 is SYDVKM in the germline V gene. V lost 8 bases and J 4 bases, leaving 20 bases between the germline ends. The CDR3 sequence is CASAFLGGLTYGYTF. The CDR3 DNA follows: TGTGCCAGCGCCTTCCTTGGGGGATTGACCTATGGCTACACCTTC.

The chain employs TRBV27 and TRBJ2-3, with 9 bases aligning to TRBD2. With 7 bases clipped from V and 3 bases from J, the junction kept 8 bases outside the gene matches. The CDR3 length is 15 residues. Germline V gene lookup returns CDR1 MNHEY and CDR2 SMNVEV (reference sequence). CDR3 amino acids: CASTPLAGRTDTQYF. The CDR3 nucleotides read TGTGCCAGCACCCCTCTAGCGGGGAGGACAGATACGCAGTATTTT.

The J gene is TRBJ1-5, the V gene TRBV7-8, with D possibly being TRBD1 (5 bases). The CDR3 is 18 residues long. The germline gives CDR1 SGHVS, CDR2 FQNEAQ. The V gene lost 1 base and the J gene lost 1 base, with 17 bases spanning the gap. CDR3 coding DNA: TGTGCCAGCAGCTTAGTGCTGCTGACAGCCCCCAGCAATCAGCCCCAGCATTTT. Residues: CASSLVLLTAPSNQPQHF.

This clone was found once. The CDR3 is CASGRKQGSLETQYF. The CDR3 bases are TGTGCTAGTGGTCGTAAACAGGGCAGTTTAGAGACCCAGTACTTC. The genes are TRBV12-5 and TRBJ2-5; perhaps TRBD1 as D (6 bases). The CDR3 has 15 amino acids. V dropped 5 bases and J dropped 4 bases, with 17 bases sitting between them. Germline lookup yields CDR1 LGHNT and CDR2 FRNRAP.

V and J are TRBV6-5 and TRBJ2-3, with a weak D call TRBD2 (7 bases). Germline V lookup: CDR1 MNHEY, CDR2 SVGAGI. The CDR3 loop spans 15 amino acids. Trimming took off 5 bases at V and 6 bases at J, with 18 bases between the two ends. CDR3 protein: CASSLATGGRDTQYF. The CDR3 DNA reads TGTGCCAGCAGTCTCGCGACGGGGGGCCGGGATACGCAGTATTTT.

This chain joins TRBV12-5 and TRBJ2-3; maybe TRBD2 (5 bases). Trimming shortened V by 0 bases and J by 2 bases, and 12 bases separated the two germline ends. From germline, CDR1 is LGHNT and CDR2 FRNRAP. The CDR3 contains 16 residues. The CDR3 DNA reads TGTGCTAGTGGTTTGGTAGGAGGCTTCGACACAGATACGCAGTATTTT. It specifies CASGLVGGFDTDTQYF.

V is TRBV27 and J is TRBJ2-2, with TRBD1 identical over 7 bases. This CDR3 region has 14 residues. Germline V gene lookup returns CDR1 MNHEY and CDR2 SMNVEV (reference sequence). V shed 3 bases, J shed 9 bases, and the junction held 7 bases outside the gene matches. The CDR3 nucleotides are TGTGCCAGCAGTTTTGAGGGGGCGACCCGGGAGCTGTTTTTT. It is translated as CASSFEGATRELFF.

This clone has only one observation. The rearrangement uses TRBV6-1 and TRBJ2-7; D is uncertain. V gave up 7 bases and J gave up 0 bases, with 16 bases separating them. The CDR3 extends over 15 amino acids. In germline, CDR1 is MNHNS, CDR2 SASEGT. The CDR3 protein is CASTPVQRSSYEQYF. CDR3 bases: TGTGCCAGCACCCCAGTCCAGAGGAGCTCCTACGAGCAGTACTTC.

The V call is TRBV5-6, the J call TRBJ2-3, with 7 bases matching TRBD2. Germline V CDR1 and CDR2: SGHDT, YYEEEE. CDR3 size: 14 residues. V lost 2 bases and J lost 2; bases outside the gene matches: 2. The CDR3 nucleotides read TGTGCCAGCAGCTTTCTAGCGGTCACAGATACGCAGTATTTT. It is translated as CASSFLAVTDTQYF.